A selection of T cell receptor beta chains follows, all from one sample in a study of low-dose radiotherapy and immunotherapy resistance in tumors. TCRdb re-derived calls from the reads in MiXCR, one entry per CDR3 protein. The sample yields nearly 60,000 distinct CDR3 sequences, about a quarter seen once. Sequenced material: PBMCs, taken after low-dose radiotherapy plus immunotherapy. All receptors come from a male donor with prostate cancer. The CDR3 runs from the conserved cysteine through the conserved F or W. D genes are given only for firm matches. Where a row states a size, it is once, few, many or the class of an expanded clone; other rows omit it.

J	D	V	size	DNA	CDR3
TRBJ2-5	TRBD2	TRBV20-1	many	TGCAGTGCTAGAGTCCCGACTAGCGGGAGGGTGGAGACCCAGTACTTC	CSARVPTSGRVETQYF
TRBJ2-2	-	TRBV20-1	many	TGCAGTGCTAGCGTAGTCCCACGGAACACCGGGGAGCTGTTTTTT	CSASVVPRNTGELFF
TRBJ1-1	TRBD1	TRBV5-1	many	TGCGCCAGCAGTCAGACAGGGACGACGACTGAAGCTTTCTTT	CASSQTGTTTEAFF
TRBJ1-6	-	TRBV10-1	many	TGCGCCGGCGCTTTTAGATCACCCCTCCACTTT	CAGAFRSPLHF
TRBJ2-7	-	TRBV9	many	TGTGCCAGCAGCGTCGGAGGATCGGGAGACCTCTACGAGCAGTACTTC	CASSVGGSGDLYEQYF
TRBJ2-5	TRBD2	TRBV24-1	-	TGTGCCACCAGTGTCATGACTAGCGGAATAGGAGAGACCCAGTACTTC	CATSVMTSGIGETQYF
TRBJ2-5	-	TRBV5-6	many	TGTGCCAGCAGCTTGGTGGGGGGTAGCGAGACCCAGTACTTC	CASSLVGGSETQYF
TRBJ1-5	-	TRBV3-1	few	TGTGCCAGCAGCCTGGGACGGCAGAATCAGCCCCAGCATTTT	CASSLGRQNQPQHF
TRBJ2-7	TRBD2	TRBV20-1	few	TGCAGTGCTAGACCTCTAGCGGGAGCCTACGAGCAGTACTTC	CSARPLAGAYEQYF
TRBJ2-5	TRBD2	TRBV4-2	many	TGTGCCAGCAGCCAAGATTGGGCGGGGGGACAAGAGACCCAGTACTTC	CASSQDWAGGQETQYF
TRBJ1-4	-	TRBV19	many	TGTGCCAGTAGGCGAACAGCTTATGAAAAACTGTTTTTT	CASRRTAYEKLFF
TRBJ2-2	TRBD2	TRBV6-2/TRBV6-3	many	TGTGCCAGCAGGCGGGCGGCGGGAGGAACCGGGGAGCTGTTTTTT	CASRRAAGGTGELFF
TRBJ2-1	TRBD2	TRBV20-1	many	TGCAGTGCCCCATCCCCGGGACTAGCACTGGATGAGCAGTTCTTC	CSAPSPGLALDEQFF
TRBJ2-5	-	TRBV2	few	TGTGCCAGCAGATTAGGGTTTACCCGAGAGACCCAGTACTTC	CASRLGFTRETQYF
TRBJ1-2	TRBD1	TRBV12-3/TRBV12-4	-	TGTGCCAGCACCTTCGGACAGGGCGGCTATGGCTACACCTTC	CASTFGQGGYGYTF
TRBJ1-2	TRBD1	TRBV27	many	TGTGCCAGCAGTCCTAGACAGGGGCGTACGGATGGCTACACCTTC	CASSPRQGRTDGYTF
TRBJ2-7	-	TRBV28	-	TGTGCCAGCAGCTCCCCCGGGGGTGACTACGAGCAGTACTTC	CASSSPGGDYEQYF